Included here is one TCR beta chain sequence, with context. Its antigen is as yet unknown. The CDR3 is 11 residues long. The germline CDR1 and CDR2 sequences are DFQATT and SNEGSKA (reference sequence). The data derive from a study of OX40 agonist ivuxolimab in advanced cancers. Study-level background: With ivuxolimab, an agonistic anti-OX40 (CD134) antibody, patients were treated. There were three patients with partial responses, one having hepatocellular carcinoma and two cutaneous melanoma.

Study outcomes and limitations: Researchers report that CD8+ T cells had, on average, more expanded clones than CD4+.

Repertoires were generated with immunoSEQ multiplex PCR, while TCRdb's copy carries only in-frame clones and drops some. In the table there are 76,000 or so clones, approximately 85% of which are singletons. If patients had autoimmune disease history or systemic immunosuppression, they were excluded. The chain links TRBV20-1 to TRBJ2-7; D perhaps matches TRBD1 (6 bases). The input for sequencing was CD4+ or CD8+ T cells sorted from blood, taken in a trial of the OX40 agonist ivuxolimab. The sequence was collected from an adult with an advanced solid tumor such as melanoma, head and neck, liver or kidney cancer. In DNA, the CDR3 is TGCCCCTTGGGGGCACCCTACGAGCAGTACTTC. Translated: CPLGAPYEQYF.